Given below is one TCR beta chain in context. Its antigen is not identified. Using immunoSEQ multiplex PCR, the repertoire was profiled, and TCRdb retains in-frame clones only, with some absent. The sample has 100,000 to 150,000 clones; around 82% are singletons. The V segment lost 2 bases and the J segment 6 bases; nucleotides outside the gene matches: 13. From germline, CDR1 is LGHDT and CDR2 YNNKEL (reference sequence). The CDR3 totals 17 residues. This specimen comes from a study of T cell responses to AZD1222 COVID-19 vaccine. Study observations and caveats: Following two doses of AZD1222, Spike-specific TCR breadth and depth rose. Nearly half of spike-specific TCRs reportedly target variant regions that are unmutated in the B.1.351 and B.1.1.7 variants.

The genes are TRBV3-1 (or the pseudogene TRBV3-2) and TRBJ2-3; 8 bases align to TRBD2. This TCR was recovered from an adult in good health. The sample here was peripheral blood, taken on day 0 of AZD1222 vaccination. The CDR3 sequence is CASSQSTGTSYSDTQYF. In DNA form, the CDR3 reads TGTGCCAGCAGCCAATCTACCGGGACTAGTTATTCGGATACGCAGTATTTT.